There are many counts of the clone carrying this TCR beta chain. These data come from a study of human T cells and chemical hapten exposure. At the level of the study: For the approximately 23-week duration of the study, patients were given weekly doses of diphenylcyclopropenone on the scalp.

The time point here: patch test 1, 2 weeks after DPC sensitization. Indicated treatment: therapeutic diphenylcyclopropenone sensitization with weekly scalp DPC. Those who donated were patients with alopecia, 18 to 70 years of age, and suitable for DPC. In germline, CDR1 is LGHNA, CDR2 YNFKEQ. The CDR3 sequence is 14 residues long. Trimming cost V 1 base and J 2 bases, with 9 bases left between them. TCRdb used MiXCR to reprocess the RACE reads, holding one entry per CDR3 protein. The profile shows around 380,000 distinct CDR3 sequences, roughly 4.8% of them singletons. This sequence originates from a woman aged 50 to 60 with alopecia areata. Some clones in this sample may be carry-over from other donors' samples. This sample comprised whole blood, obtained in connection with sensitization to the hapten diphenylcyclopropenone (DPC). This chain connects TRBV4-2 to TRBJ2-7; D possibly corresponds to TRBD1 (6 bases). The CDR3 is CASSQVGQTYEQYF. Here the CDR3 DNA reads TGTGCCAGCAGCCAAGTCGGACAGACCTACGAGCAGTACTTC.